This T cell receptor (beta chain) was retrieved from a study of vaccination and CD4 T cells after COVID-19 (dated by TCRdb to 2021 to 2024). A note on the overall study: Six males and four females were included in the convalescent cohort, with two Hispanic individuals, seven Caucasians, two Asians and one multiracial person represented. Participants received two doses of either the Pfizer-BioNTech BNT162b2 vaccine (n=8) or the Moderna mRNA-1273 vaccine (n=2). Post-COVID blood samples from convalescent patients were collected a median of 101 days after diagnosis, with a range of roughly 30 to 170 days. Post-vaccine blood samples were taken a median of around 77 days after the second vaccine dose, with a range of 14 to 241 days. For stimulating the cultures, overlapping spike peptide pools were used, derived from SARS-CoV-2 as well as from the common cold coronaviruses HCoV-NL63, HCoV-OC43 and HCoV-229E. Control cultures received a CEFX viral epitope pool as the positive control, an HIV-1 Nef peptide pool as the negative control, or no peptide. In 10 COVID-19 convalescent patients and several infection-naive healthy vaccine recipients, the spike-specific CD4+ TCR repertoire before mRNA vaccination was compared with the repertoire after mRNA vaccination.

This clonotype was counted once. Its cognate antigen has yet to be identified. No much larger clone exists at a distance of one base, and base qualities are not known. On its own, one read is weak support. Library construction relied on PCR. TCR sequencing of DNA from cultured CD4+ T cells used the Oncomine TCR Beta short-read assay at the Johns Hopkins FTIC core. Genomic DNA was extracted from the cultured CD4+ T cells with the QIAamp micro DNA kit. Oncomine TCR Beta libraries from cultured CD4+ T cells were pooled with unique dual indexes and sequenced on an Illumina iSeq 100. Under the source paper's analysis protocol: Non-productive sequences were removed, and CDR3s not starting with C, not ending with F or W, or shorter than 7 amino acids were discarded. The MANAFEST web application was used to identify antigen-specific clonotypes by comparing peptide-stimulated wells against reference wells and other culture wells. For a clone to be called positive, the clone needed an FDR below 0.05, an odds ratio above 5, and a productive frequency above 0.1% in at least two of three replicate wells. A clonotype counted as cross-reactive if it showed significant expansion both in the SARS-CoV-2 spike wells and in at least one common cold coronavirus spike condition. Using R version 3.6.1, CDR3 homology was evaluated through Levenshtein distances (stringdist) along with unrooted phylogenetic trees (ape). TCRdb reprocessing: public reads trimmed at Q25 with fastp, clones called with MiXCR, in-frame beta chains kept. Here each entry gathers all rows of one CDR3 protein and keeps the most common genes and DNA. TCRdb's processing, not the authors' own work, is the source of the V and J calls. For this sample there are about 13,000 distinct CDR3 sequences; over 25% appear just once. The ten largest account for roughly 19% of the sample.

The investigation overall reported the following: Only a relatively small number of convalescent patients were included in the study, and early timepoints following natural infection were not analyzed. Among convalescent patients, a median about 90% of the SARS-CoV-2-reactive clones seen after vaccination appeared only after vaccination, which suggests priming specific to the vaccine. Nearly all vaccine-specific clones in convalescent patients (304 of 307) were mono-reactive for SARS-CoV-2 spike rather than cross-reactive with common cold coronaviruses. The median count of SARS-CoV-2-reactive clonotypes went up from 21 after infection to 30 to 40 after vaccination, although the change was not significant.

The sample's treatment or condition label is to be understood as: approximately 9-day PBMC culture with coronavirus spike peptide pools or control peptides (ViraFEST assay). The ViraFEST assay, used in the study, expanded antigen-specific T cells with peptide pools and then identified the expanded clonotypes through TCR sequencing. The absence of prior SARS-CoV-2 infection in healthy vaccine recipients was confirmed by negative nucleocapsid antibody tests before and after vaccination. PBMCs were cultured at around 2 million per well in IMDM supplemented with roughly 5.2% human AB serum and approximately 10 IU/ml IL-2, with 10 ug/ml peptide pools added. On days 3 and 7, half of the culture medium was replaced with fresh IL-2-containing medium. After 10 to 11 days of culture, CD4+ T cells were isolated by negative selection using the EasySep CD4+ T cell isolation kit. Ficoll-Paque Plus gradient centrifugation was used to isolate PBMCs from whole blood, and the isolated PBMCs were then either used fresh or cryopreserved at -140C. Culture conditions were generally each tested in triplicate wells.

The receptor was derived from a human donor who received a COVID-19 vaccine. Sequencing was performed on CD4+ T cells from blood, cultured in vitro, taken before SARS-CoV-2 vaccination.

This receptor carries the CDR3 CASSYSGYGYTF. The nucleotide sequence is given as TGTGCCAGCAGTTACTCTGGCTATGGCTACACCTTC. The chain links TRBV6-5 with TRBJ1-2; too little of a D gene remains to name it. V is cut by 0 bases and J by 4 bases, and the space between the germline ends is 3 bases. Looking up the germline V gene yields CDR1 MNHEY and CDR2 SVGAGI. The CDR3 runs 12 amino acids, cysteine and phenylalanine included. Only the CDR3 DNA is retained, 36 bases long and in frame from the first base.